This TCR beta chain was captured by sequencing in a study of cytomegalovirus exposure and HLA in healthy donors (dated by TCRdb to 2016 to 2017). With respect to the entire study: According to an earlier analysis of a few hundred of the donors, some 180 million T cells yielded some 120 million unique TCR beta sequences and about 280 Gb of sequence data. An early release covering roughly 580 HLA-typed donors comprised roughly 300 gigabases of sequencing data and approximately 85 million unique TCR sequences. The genetic ancestry cluster associated with self-reported Caucasian donors included roughly four fifths of the 300 to 400 genotyped donors. The aim of the study was to test whether cataloging public T cell receptors could identify signatures of past pathogen exposure. The study used immunosequencing to profile the T cell repertoires of 666 subjects and linked those repertoires to cytomegalovirus serostatus. In addition to the first cohort of around 670 subjects, a separate validation cohort of 120 different subjects was used. To predict cytomegalovirus infection status, the study combined high-throughput TCR immunosequencing, statistical association of individual TCRs with disease status, and machine learning. A later analysis re-examined previously published TCR beta repertoires from roughly 720 donors and added high-resolution HLA genotyping to investigate patterns of TCR occurrence. In the later analysis, no new phenotypic data were used to find candidate immune exposures; instead, reliance was placed on TCR beta sequences and their occurrence across donors. An earlier analysis of several hundred of the donors applied high-throughput TCR beta sequencing to assess whether each TCR beta V gene segment acted as functional or pseudogenic. Alongside the repertoire data, information on donor age, sex, ethnicity and CMV serostatus was compiled. A later genetic analysis took genome-wide SNP genotypes for about 55% of the 666 donors and used that subset as a discovery cohort. All discovery cohort repertoires had been generated using a single sequencing platform. HLA typing covered class I and class II loci at four-digit resolution. The number of donors typed differed by locus, with about 629-630 for A, B, C, DRB1 and DQB1, more than 500 for DQA1, under 610 for DPA1, and about 450 for DPB1. Four to six DR-DQ haplotypes were handled as single units for association and clustering, since linkage in the cohort was strong. Among some 400 genotyped donors of the cohort, an average of approximately 200,000 unique TCR beta nucleotide sequences was sequenced per donor, of which roughly 18% were non-productive.

The cohort was made up of under 800 healthy bone marrow donors. All cohort members were sampled while nominally healthy, although unrecorded immune exposures were likely present. The donor tested CMV seropositive and was one of the 289 seropositive cohort members. A peripheral blood sample was collected from each donor, and TCR beta sequencing was performed on peripheral blood mononuclear cells. Genomic DNA extraction from the blood cell samples was performed with the Qiagen DNeasy Blood Extraction Kit. Comments on this clone: Its antigen remains unidentified. Base-call qualities are not available, and no considerably larger clone is one nucleotide away.

The CDR3 goes from the cysteine to the phenylalanine over 15 residues. Here the CDR3 DNA is all that survives: 45 bases in frame from base 1. The CDR1 and CDR2 encoded by the germline V gene (reference sequence) are SGHNT and YYREEE. Trimming takes 4 bases off V and 3 bases off J; junction bases not matched to a gene: 3. The library was made by the immunoSEQ multiplex PCR assay. The multiplex PCR relied on a mix of 60 forward primers for TCR Vbeta segments and 13 reverse primers for TCR Jbeta segments. The CDR3 region of rearranged TCR beta genes was amplified from genomic DNA by a multiplex PCR assay. The amplified TCR beta libraries were sequenced on the Illumina HiSeq System as 87-base-pair reads. The study's own analysis went as follows. A later analysis counted 65 million to 90 million unique TCR beta chains across the 670 or so repertoires, and roughly 11 million of these chains were shared by at least two donors. A nearest-neighbor algorithm error-corrected the raw reads and collapsed the reads into unique sequences, merging closely related sequences to remove PCR and sequencing errors. Alignment of CDR3 sequences to IMGT reference sequences was used to assign V, D and J gene segments. For a sequence to be retained, a match of at least six nucleotides to both a V gene segment and a J gene segment was required. Rearrangements were called productive when the CDR3 lacked stop codons and stayed in frame with V and J; all others were non-productive. CDR3 was defined by IMGT convention, running from the second conserved V-encoded cysteine to the conserved J-encoded phenylalanine. The earlier analysis of about 590 of the donors excluded sequences that lacked an unambiguous match to a single V gene segment. An earlier analysis of a few hundred of the donors called V segments functional above 56.7% productive rearrangements and segregating when the between-donor standard deviation exceeded 5%. A statistical classification framework was built to diagnose cytomegalovirus status from the catalog of TCR beta chain sequences. V and J gene assignment, in a later analysis, came from comparing TCR nucleotide sequences with IMGT/GENE-DB human TR gene sequences. A later analysis assigned CDR3 sequences and most-parsimonious VDJ recombination scenarios with the TCRdist pipeline. In a later analysis, each TCR beta chain was defined by its CDR3 amino acid sequence together with its V-gene family, and reads lacking a unique V-gene family were excluded. To address suspected cross-contamination and a sequencing artifact, a later analysis removed over 500 highly shared, low-generation-probability nucleotide sequences. In a later analysis, a clonal expansion index for each public chain was calculated from normalized within-repertoire ranks of inferred template counts. In a later analysis, generation probabilities were computed with a VDJ recombination model fitted to out-of-frame rearrangements, and the resulting probabilities were checked against IGoR. A later analysis scored TCR-TCR, TCR-HLA and TCR-CMV co-occurrence with hypergeometric tests, applying a repertoire-size bias correction to TCR pairs. In a later analysis, false discovery rates were estimated by permuting HLA or CMV assignments 20 times. In a later analysis, co-occurring TCRs were grouped using DBSCAN, and TCRdist sequence similarity was added for clustering within HLA-allele-positive subsets. Repertoires with fewer than 30,000 or more than 120,000 public chains were left out of co-occurrence clustering, as were five repertoires with anomalous nucleotide sharing. This is the immuneACCESS table as TCRdb keeps it, with only in-frame sequences that have V and J called. A part of the clones is gone; compared with another copy, unresolved V genes explain less than half, and the rest is unexplained. V and J calls and clone size are copied from that table; D and trimming were computed from the DNA. The sample table contains roughly 130,000 clones; only one count was recorded for around four fifths of them. Over 2% of the sample lies in the top ten.

What the work shows at the level of the full study, not this receptor alone: A further reported finding was that TCR beta sequences accurately predicted the HLA-A and HLA-B alleles for most subjects in the first cohort. According to the authors, the approach could potentially be generalized to other disease states and immunological phenotypes. The study gave a list of about 170 TCR beta chains associated with cytomegalovirus. A cluster of highly shared sequence variants was judged likely to represent a technical artifact of the sequencing pipeline. While some public TCRs were present in many individuals, most TCR sequences turned up only very rarely across donors. Because HLA typing was missing for some donors at each locus, association tests included only the typed subset. Correlated functional status among segregating V segments might reflect linkage disequilibrium, but an unknown experimental factor could not be ruled out. Three of the identified cytomegalovirus-associated TCR beta chains were confirmed in vitro to be specific for cytomegalovirus antigens. In a later analysis, TCR association rates were found to vary across HLA loci, with the most associated TCRs seen for DRB1 alleles and the fewest for HLA-C alleles. Compared with equally common non-associated chains, HLA-associated TCR beta chains in a later analysis were more clonally expanded and had lower generation probabilities. V-gene and J-gene trimming of TCR beta chains was associated with a missense DCLRE1C variant in a later genetic analysis, and the association was replicated in an independent cohort. Specific HLA alleles were associated with 16,951 TCR beta sequences at a false discovery rate of 0.05 in a later analysis. Only TCR beta chains were sequenced in this cohort, and the absence of alpha or paired-chain data limited detectable features. According to a later genetic analysis, donors in an Asian-associated ancestry cluster had fewer N-insertions in productive TCRs than the approximately 710-donor mean. In an earlier analysis of approximately 590 of the donors, most TCR beta V segments appeared in productive rearrangements about 90% or about 30% of the time, broadly matching IMGT annotations. A later analysis found that most CMV-associated TCR beta chains appeared HLA-restricted, with HLA associations seemingly driven largely by CMV exposure. The classifier was reported to diagnose cytomegalovirus status with high specificity and sensitivity in both the original and validation cohorts. For the cohort, immune exposure information was limited to CMV serostatus. A later analysis reported that several top co-occurrence clusters appeared linked to parvovirus B19, influenza, CMV and Epstein-Barr virus. Some IMGT-functional V segments, including TRBV6-2 and TRBV6-3, could not be told apart with the 87-base-pair reads, so those segments were excluded. When HLA alleles, especially DR and DQ, strongly co-occurred, attributing TCR associations to individual alleles was difficult. Presence/absence analyses assumed roughly uniform sequencing depth across donors, an assumption that may not hold. Because counts were too low, roughly 16 rarely observed V segments, including chromosome 9 orphons, were excluded from the earlier analysis of about 500 of the donors.

The TCR originated in a middle-aged woman in good health and CMV-seropositive. Sequences were obtained from PBMCs. The chain links TRBV5-4 with TRBJ2-7, with 14 bases aligning to TRBD2. The DNA sequence is TGTGCCAGCAGCGAGGGACTAGCGGGAGTCTACGAGCAGTACTTC. It translates to CASSEGLAGVYEQYF.